The sequence of this TCR beta chain was determined in a study of shared clonotypes between healthy human individuals. Study at large: Three plates each covered CD4 naive and memory; CD8 naive two, CD8 memory one. Study results and caveats: The study drew on few donors, limiting represented genetic and exposure-history diversity.

Template for every sorted-subset replicate PCR totaled around 210 ng DNA, roughly 30,000 T cell genomes. Produced via immunoSEQ multiplex PCR; TCRdb's table is partial and in-frame only. The sample carries some 2,000,000 clones, 90% to 95% recorded once. This clone was seen once. The target antigen is unknown. Subsets obtained from CD4+ cells comprised CD45RA+ naive and CD45RA-negative memory cells. The receptor was derived from a young man in good health. Sample: naive CD4+ T cells sorted from blood. The sample's subset: CD45RA+ positively selected.

CDR3 sequence reads: CASSGGQTTGELFF. The CDR3 bases are TGTGCCAGCAGCGGAGGACAGACCACCGGGGAGCTGTTTTTT. The gene calls are TRBV9 and TRBJ2-2; D perhaps matches TRBD1 (6 bases). V lost 3 bases and J 4 bases, leaving 10 bases between the germline ends. Germline CDR1 SGDLS, CDR2 YYNGEE. The CDR3 has 14 amino acids.